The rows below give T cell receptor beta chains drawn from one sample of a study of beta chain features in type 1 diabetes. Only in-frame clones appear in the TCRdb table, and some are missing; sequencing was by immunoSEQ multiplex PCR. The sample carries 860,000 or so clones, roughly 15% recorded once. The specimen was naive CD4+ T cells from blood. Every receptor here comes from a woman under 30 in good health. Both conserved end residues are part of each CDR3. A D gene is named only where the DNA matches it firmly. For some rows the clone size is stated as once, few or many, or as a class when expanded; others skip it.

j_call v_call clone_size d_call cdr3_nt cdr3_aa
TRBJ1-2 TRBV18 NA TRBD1 TGTGCCAGCTCACCAAAAGGGACAGGGGGACTCGTCTCTGGCTACACCTTC CASSPKGTGGLVSGYTF
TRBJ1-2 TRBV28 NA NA TGTGCCAGCAGTCTCGGTGACTATGGCTACACCTTC CASSLGDYGYTF
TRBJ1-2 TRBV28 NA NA TGTGCCAGCAGTACCAGGGTGATCGGCTACACCTTC CASSTRVIGYTF
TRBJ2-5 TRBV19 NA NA TGTGCCAGTAGTATGGTGGCAGGCAATGGCGGCCAAGAGACCCAGTACTTC CASSMVAGNGGQETQYF
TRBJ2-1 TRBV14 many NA TGTGCCAGCAGCCAAGGACCTTCCTACAATGAGCAGTTCTTC CASSQGPSYNEQFF
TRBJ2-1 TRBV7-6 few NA TGTGCCAGCAGCTCCCCCGGGCGGGGCAACAATGAGCAGTTCTTC CASSSPGRGNNEQFF
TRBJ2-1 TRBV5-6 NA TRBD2 TGTGCCAGCAGCTGGGCCGGGACTAGCGCTGATGAGCAGTTCTTC CASSWAGTSADEQFF
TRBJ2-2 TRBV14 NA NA TGTGCCAGCAGCCCTTTCGCTGTCGGGGAGCTGTTTTTT CASSPFAVGELFF
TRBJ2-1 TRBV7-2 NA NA TGTGCCAGCAGTGGCGAGGAGTACAATGAGCAGTTCTTC CASSGEEYNEQFF
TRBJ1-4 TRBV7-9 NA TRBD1 TGTGCCAGCAGCCCGGGTGACAGGGCTCCTGGAAAACTGTTTTTT CASSPGDRAPGKLFF
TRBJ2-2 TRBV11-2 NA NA TGTGCCAGCAGCTTCCTAGTTGGGACCGGGGAGCTGTTTTTT CASSFLVGTGELFF
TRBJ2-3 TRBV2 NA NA TGTGCCAGCAGTTCGACCGGGGGCACAGATACGCAGTATTTT CASSSTGGTDTQYF
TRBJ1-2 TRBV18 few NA TGTGCCAGCTCACCACCGGGTGGTTTAGGCTATGGCTACACCTTC CASSPPGGLGYGYTF
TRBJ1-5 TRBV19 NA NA TGTGCCAGTAGTTTCCAGGGTGTTCTCAATCAGCCCCAGCATTTT CASSFQGVLNQPQHF
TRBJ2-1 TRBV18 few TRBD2 TGTGCCAGCTCAAGGGACGTCGTCGGACGGGGGGGCTCGAATGAGCAGTTCTTC CASSRDVVGRGGSNEQFF
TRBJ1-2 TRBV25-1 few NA TGTGCCAGCAGTGAGGGGGACACCTACTATGGCTACACCTTC CASSEGDTYYGYTF
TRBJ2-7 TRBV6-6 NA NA TGTGCCAGCAGTTACGCGGCGGCCACCTACGAGCAGTACTTC CASSYAAATYEQYF
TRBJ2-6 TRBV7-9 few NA TGTGCCAGCAGCTTAGGACGCTCTGGGGCCAACGTCCTGACTTTC CASSLGRSGANVLTF
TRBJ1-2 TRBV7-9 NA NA TGTGCCAGCAGCTTAGCCCTGGATTGGGGCTACACCTTC CASSLALDWGYTF
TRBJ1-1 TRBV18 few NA TGTGCCAGCTCACCACGGACGGGGATTAACACTGAAGCTTTCTTT CASSPRTGINTEAFF
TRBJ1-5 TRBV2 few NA TGTGCCAGCAGTGGACAGTACAATCAGCCCCAGCATTTT CASSGQYNQPQHF
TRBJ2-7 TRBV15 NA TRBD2 TGTGCCACCAGCAGAGTAGGGCGGGAGGGCCGATACGAGCAGTACTTC CATSRVGREGRYEQYF
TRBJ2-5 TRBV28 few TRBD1 TGTGCCAGCAGTGGGACAGGGGCCGAGACCCAGTACTTC CASSGTGAETQYF
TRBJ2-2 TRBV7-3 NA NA TGTGCCAGCAGCCGGGTAGGGAACACCGGGGAGCTGTTTTTT CASSRVGNTGELFF
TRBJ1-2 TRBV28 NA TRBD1 TGTGCCAGCAGTCTCAGCCACAGGGGCGGCTATGGCTACACCTTC CASSLSHRGGYGYTF
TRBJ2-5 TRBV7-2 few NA TGTGCCAGCAGCCTATTCATTGCGGCCAAAGAGACCCAGTACTTC CASSLFIAAKETQYF
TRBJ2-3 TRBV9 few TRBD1 TGTGCCAGCAGCGACCTACAGGGGGCTCGCACAGATACGCAGTATTTT CASSDLQGARTDTQYF
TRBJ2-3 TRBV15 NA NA TGTGCCACCAGCAGAGCAAAGGGGTCCTCTACAGATACGCAGTATTTT CATSRAKGSSTDTQYF
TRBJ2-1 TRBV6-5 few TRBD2 TGTGCCAGCAGTTACTCCCTTGCTAGCGGGAGGAATGAGCAGTTCTTC CASSYSLASGRNEQFF
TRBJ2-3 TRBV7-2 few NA TGTGCCAGCAGCCCATTCCAAGGGCGGGAAAATACGCAGTATTTT CASSPFQGRENTQYF
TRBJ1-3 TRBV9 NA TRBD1 TGTGCCAGCAGCGTCGACAGGGGCTACTCTGGAAACACCATATATTTT CASSVDRGYSGNTIYF
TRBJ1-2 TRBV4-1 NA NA TGCGCCAGCAGCCAAGATCGAGTAGCTAACTATGGCTACACCTTC CASSQDRVANYGYTF
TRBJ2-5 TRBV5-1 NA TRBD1 TGCGCCAGCAGCTTGGCCAAACGGACAGGAGTCTTCCAAGAGACCCAGTACTTC CASSLAKRTGVFQETQYF
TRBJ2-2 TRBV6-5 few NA TGTGCCAGCAGTTACAGGGCGGTGGACACCGGGGAGCTGTTTTTT CASSYRAVDTGELFF
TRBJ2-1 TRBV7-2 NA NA TGTGCCAGCAGCTTATACGGGAGAGGTGAGCAGTTCTTC CASSLYGRGEQFF